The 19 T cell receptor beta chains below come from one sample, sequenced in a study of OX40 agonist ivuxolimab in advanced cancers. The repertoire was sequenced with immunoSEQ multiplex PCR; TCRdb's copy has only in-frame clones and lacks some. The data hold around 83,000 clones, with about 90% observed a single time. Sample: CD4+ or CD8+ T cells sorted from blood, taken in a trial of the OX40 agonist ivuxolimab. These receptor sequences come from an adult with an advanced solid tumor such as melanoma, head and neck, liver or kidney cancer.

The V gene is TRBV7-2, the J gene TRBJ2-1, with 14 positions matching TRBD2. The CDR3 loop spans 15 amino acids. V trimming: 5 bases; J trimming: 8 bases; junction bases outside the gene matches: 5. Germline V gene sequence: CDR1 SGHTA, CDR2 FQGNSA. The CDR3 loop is CASSRLAGGRDEQFF. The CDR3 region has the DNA TGTGCCAGCAGCCGACTAGCGGGAGGGCGGGATGAGCAGTTCTTC.

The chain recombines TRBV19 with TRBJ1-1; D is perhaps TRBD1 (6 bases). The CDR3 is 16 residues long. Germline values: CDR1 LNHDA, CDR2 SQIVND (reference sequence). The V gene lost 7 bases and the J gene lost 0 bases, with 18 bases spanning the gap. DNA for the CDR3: TGTGCCAGTACAACCGTAGGACAGACTTTGAACACTGAAGCTTTCTTT. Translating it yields CASTTVGQTLNTEAFF. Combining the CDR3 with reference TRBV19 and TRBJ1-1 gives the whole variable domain DGGITQSPKYLFRKEGQNVTLSCEQNLNHDAMYWYRQDPGQGLRLIYYSQIVNDFQKGDIAEGYSVSREKKESFPLTVTSAQKNPTAFYLCASTTVGQTLNTEAFFGQGTRLTVV.

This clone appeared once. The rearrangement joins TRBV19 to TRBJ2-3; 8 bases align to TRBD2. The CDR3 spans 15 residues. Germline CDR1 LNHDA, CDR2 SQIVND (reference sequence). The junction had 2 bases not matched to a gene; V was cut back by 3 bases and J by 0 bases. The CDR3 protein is CASSIPSGSTDTQYF. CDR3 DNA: TGTGCCAGTAGTATCCCTAGCGGGAGCACAGATACGCAGTATTTT.

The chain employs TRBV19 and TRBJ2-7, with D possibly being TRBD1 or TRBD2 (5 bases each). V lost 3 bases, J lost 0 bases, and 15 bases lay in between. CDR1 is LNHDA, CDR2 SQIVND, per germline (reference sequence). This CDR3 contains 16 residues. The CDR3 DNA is TGTGCCAGTAGTATCTCCGGGACGGTTAGCTCCTACGAGCAGTACTTC. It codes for CASSISGTVSSYEQYF.

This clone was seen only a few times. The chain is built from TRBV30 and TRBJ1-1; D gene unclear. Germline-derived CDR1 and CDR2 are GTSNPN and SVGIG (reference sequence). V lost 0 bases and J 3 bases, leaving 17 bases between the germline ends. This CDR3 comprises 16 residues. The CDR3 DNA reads TGTGCCTGGAGTGTTAACCGGGGAGGGTTGGACACTGAAGCTTTCTTT. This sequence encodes CAWSVNRGGLDTEAFF. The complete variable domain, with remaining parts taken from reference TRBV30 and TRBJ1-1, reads SQTIHQWPATLVQPVGSPLSLECTVEGTSNPNLYWYRQAAGRGLQLLFYSVGIGQISSEVPQNLSASRPQDRQFILSSKKLLLSDSGFYLCAWSVNRGGLDTEAFFGQGTRLTVV.

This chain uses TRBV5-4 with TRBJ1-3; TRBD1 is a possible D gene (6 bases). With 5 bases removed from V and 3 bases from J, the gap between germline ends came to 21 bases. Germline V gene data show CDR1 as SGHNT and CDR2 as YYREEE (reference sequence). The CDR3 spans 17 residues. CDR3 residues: CASSFSTGTLGGNTIYF. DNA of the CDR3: TGTGCCAGCAGTTTCTCGACAGGCACGTTGGGTGGAAACACCATATATTTT. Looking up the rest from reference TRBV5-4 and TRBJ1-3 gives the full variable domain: ETGVTQSPTHLIKTRGQQVTLRCSSQSGHNTVSWYQQALGQGPQFIFQYYREEENGRGNFPPRFSGLQFPNYSSELNVNALELDDSALYLCASSFSTGTLGGNTIYFGEGSWLTVV.

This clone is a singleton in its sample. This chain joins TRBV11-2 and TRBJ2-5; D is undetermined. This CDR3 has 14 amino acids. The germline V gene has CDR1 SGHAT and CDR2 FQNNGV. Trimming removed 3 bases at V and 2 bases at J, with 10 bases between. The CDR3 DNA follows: TGTGCCAGCAGCTTCCCGATGATTCAAGAGACCCAGTACTTC. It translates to CASSFPMIQETQYF.

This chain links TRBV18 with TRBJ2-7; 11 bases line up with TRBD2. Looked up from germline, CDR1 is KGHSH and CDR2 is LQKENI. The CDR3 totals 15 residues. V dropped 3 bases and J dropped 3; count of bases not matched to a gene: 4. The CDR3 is CASSPGLAGNYEQYF. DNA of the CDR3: TGTGCCAGCTCACCTGGACTAGCGGGTAACTACGAGCAGTACTTC.

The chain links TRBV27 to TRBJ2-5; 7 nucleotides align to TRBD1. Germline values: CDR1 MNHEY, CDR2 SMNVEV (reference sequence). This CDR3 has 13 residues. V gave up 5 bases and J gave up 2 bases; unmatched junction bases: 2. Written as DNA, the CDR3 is TGTGCCAGCAGTCCGGACAGGCAAGAGACCCAGTACTTC. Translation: CASSPDRQETQYF.

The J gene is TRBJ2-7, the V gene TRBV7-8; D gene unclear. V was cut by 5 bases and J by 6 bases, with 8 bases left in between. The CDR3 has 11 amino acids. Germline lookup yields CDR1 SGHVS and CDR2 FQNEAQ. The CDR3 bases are TGTGCCAGCAGCCTCCTCTTCGAGCAGTACTTC. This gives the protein CASSLLFEQYF.

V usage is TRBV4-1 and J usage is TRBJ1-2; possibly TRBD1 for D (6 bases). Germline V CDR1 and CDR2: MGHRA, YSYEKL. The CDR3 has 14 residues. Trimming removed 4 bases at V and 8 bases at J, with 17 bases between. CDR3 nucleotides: TGCGCCAGCAGCCCTTATTCGGGGGGCGTCGGCTACACCTTC. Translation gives CASSPYSGGVGYTF.

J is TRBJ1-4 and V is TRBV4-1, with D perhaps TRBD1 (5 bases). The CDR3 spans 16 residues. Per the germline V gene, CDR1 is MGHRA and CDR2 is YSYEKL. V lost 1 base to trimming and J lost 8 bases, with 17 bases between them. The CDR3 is CASSQGRGYYSEKLFF. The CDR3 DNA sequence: TGCGCCAGCAGCCAAGGGAGGGGCTACTATTCGGAAAAACTGTTTTTT.

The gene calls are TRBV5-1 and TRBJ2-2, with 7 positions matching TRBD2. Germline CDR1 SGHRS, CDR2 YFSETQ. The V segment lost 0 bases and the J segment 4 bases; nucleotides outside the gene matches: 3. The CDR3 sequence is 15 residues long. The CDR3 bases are TGCGCCAGCAGCTTGGATGGGGAGGGCACCGGGGAGCTGTTTTTT. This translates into CASSLDGEGTGELFF.

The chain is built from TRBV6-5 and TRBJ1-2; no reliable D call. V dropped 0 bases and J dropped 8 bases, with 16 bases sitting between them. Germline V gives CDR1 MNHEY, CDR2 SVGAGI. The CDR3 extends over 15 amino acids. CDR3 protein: CASSYSFRQAAGYTF. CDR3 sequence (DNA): TGTGCCAGCAGTTACTCGTTCAGGCAGGCTGCGGGCTACACCTTC.

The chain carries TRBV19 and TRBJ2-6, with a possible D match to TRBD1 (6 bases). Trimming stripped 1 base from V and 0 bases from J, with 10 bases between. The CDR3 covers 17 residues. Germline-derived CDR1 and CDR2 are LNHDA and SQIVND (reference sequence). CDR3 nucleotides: TGTGCCAGTAGTATAGGGGGGCTCCTCTCTGGGGCCAACGTCCTGACTTTC. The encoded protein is CASSIGGLLSGANVLTF.

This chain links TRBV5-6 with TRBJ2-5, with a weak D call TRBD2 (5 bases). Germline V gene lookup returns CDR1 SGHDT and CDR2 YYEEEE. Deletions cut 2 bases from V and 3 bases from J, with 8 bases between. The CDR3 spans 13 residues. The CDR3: CASSFASKETQYF. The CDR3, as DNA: TGTGCCAGCAGCTTCGCTAGCAAAGAGACCCAGTACTTC.

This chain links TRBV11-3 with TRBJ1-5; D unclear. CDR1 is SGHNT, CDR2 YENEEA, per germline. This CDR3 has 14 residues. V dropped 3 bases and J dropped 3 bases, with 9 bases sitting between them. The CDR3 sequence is CASSLALDNQPQHF. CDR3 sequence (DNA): TGTGCCAGCAGCTTGGCCCTGGACAATCAGCCCCAGCATTTT.

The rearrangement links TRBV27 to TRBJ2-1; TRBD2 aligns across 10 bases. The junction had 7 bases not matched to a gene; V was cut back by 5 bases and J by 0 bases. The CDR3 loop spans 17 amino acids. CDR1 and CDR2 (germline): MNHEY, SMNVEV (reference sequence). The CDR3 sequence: CASSPGLAKSSYNEQFF. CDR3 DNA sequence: TGTGCCAGCAGTCCGGGACTAGCGAAAAGCTCCTACAATGAGCAGTTCTTC.

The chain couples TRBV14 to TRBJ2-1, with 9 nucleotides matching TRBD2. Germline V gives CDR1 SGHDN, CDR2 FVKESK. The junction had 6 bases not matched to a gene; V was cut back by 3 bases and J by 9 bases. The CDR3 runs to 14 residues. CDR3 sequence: CASSQGGRASEQFF. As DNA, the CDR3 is TGTGCCAGCAGCCAGGGCGGGAGGGCCTCTGAGCAGTTCTTC.